This entry features one T cell receptor (beta chain) sequence. The antigen is not known. V shed 2 bases and J shed 3 bases, with 14 bases lying between them. The germline V gene encodes CDR1 MNHNY and CDR2 SVGAGI (reference sequence). The CDR3 consists of 16 residues. This record comes from a study of cytomegalovirus exposure and HLA in healthy donors. Study-level points and caveats: A later analysis appeared to link common viral pathogens to several of the most significant clusters. The analysis excluded some indistinguishable V segments, including TRBV6-2 and TRBV6-3. For TCR beta chains, V- and J-gene trimming was later linked to a missense DCLRE1C variant. Presence/absence analyses rested on an assumption that sequencing depth was roughly uniform across donors.

The PCR ran on 60 Vbeta and 13 Jbeta primers. The protocol was immunoSEQ multiplex PCR, while the TCRdb copy is restricted to in-frame clones and leaves out a portion. This table holds 100,000 to 150,000 clones, 80% to 85% found once. The source material was PBMCs. The chain uses TRBV6-6 and TRBJ2-1; D ambiguous. The sequence was collected from a boy between 10 and 17 years old in good health and CMV-seronegative. The CDR3 nucleotides are TGTGCCAGCAGTTACCCCACCCCCCAGGACTACAATGAGCAGTTCTTC. This sequence encodes CASSYPTPQDYNEQFF.